This T cell receptor beta chain was observed in a study of blood T cell repertoires in COVID-19. Study information: Acute and convalescent COVID-19 specimens originated in the United States, Italy and Spain. T cells, B-cell-depleted T cells, or PBMCs supplied cDNA or gDNA.

The CDR3 is 13 residues long. Germline CDR1 SGHVS, CDR2 FNYEAQ. Germline trimming cut 3 bases from V and 8 bases from J; bases unmatched to any gene: 2. The study assigned cohorts using participant-reported clinical history. Authors' analysis steps: Amplification of reference gene primers was used by the study to estimate nucleated cell counts. The protocol was immunoSEQ multiplex PCR, while the TCRdb copy is restricted to in-frame clones and leaves out a portion. V, J and clone size are taken as reported in that table, and D and trimming were inferred from the DNA itself. The sample holds around 250,000 clones, around 84% seen once.

The source is a man aged 35-49 years who had been exposed to COVID-19. Material for sequencing was PBMCs or T cells enriched from blood (not recorded which). The J gene is TRBJ1-3, the V gene TRBV7-6, with 9 bases identical to TRBD1. The CDR3 region is CASSFGTGYTIYF. In nucleotides, the CDR3 is TGTGCCAGCAGCTTCGGGACAGGGTACACCATATATTTT.